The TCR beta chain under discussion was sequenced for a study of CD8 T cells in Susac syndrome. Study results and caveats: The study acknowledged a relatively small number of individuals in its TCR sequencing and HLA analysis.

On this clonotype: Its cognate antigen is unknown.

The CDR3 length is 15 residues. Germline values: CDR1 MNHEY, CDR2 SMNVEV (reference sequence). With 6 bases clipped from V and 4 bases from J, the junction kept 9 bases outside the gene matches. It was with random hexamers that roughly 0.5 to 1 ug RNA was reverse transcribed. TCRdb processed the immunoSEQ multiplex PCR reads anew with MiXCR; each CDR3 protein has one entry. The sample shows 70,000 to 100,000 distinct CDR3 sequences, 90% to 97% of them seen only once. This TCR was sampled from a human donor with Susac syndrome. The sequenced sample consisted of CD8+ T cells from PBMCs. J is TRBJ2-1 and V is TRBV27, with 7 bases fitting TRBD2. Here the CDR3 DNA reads TGTGCCAGCAGCAAGACTAGCCCGTTTTACAATGAGCAGTTCTTC. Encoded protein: CASSKTSPFYNEQFF.